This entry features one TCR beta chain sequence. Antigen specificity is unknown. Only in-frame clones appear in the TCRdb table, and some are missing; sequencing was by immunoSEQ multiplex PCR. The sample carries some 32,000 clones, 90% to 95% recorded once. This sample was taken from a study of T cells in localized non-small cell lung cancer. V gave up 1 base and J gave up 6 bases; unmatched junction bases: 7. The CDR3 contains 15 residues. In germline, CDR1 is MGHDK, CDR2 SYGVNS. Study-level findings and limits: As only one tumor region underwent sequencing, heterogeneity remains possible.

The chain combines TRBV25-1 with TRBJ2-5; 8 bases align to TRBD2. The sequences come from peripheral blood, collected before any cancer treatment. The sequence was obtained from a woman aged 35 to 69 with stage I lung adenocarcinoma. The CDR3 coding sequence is TGTGCCAGCAGTGAATGGGGCCGCGGGAGGAAGACCCAGTACTTC. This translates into CASSEWGRGRKTQYF.